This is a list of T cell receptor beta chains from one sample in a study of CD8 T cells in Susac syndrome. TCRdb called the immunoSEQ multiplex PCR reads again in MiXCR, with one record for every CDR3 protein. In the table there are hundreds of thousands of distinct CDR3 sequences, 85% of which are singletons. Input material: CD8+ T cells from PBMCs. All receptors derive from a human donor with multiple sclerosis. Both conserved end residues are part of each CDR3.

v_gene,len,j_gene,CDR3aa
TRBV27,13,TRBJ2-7,CASSRGHSWEQYF
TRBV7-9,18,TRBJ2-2,CASSFPTVGGTNTGELFF
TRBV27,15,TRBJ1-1,CASIEVGQGLAEAFF
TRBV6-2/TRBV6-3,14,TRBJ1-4,CASSDRGANEKLFF
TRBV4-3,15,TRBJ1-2,CASSQEVGQSYGYTF
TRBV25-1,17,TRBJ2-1,CASSEFGPGLASNEQFF
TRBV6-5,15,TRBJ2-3,CASTPLAGGQDTQYF
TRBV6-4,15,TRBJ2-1,CASRLGPSSYNEQFF
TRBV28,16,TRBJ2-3,CASSVGGQGVADTQYF
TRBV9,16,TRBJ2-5,CASSVNREGPQETQYF
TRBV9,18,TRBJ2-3,CASSVRELAGGPTDTQYF
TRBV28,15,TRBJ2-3,CASSLGFGGTDTQYF
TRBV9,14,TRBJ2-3,CASSVGSGTDTQYF
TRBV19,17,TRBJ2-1,CASSILPLGGSYNEQFF
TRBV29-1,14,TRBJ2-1,CSVEDGASIYEQFF
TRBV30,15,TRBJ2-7,CAWSVLAGALGEQYF
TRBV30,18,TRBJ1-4,CAWSVGQGWGKTNEKLFF
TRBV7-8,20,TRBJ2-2,CASSSPRGDRVKPYTGELFF
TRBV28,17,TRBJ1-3,CASSSFPLRGGGNTIYF
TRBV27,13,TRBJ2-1,CASGWTGGLWQFF
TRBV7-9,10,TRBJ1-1,CASSSFEAFF
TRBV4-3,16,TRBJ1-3,CASSQDSFNPGNTIYF
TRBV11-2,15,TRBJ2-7,CASSSTSGLAYEQYF
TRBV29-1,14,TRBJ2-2,CSVLTGLVTGELFF
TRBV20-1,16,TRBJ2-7,CSAVAITGTFPDEQYF